The source of this T cell receptor beta chain is a study of neurological immune-mediated disorders. The cDNA was synthesized by 5'RACE incorporating 10-nucleotide random UMIs. TCRdb re-derived calls from the 5' RACE reads in MiXCR, one entry per CDR3 protein. The sample holds about 120,000 distinct CDR3 sequences, about 3.2% seen once. Unsorted libraries were generated from 2 million PBMCs held at -80 degrees C. Germline-derived CDR1 and CDR2 are DFQATT and SNEGSKA (reference sequence). Between the trimmed V and J ends, which lost 6 bases and 3 bases, there was a span of 12 bases. The CDR3 covers 12 residues. As concerns this clonotype: Its antigen is undetermined.

Study conclusions and caveats: Private repertoires in all groups were suggested, as expanded clones shared no CDR3 amino acid sequences across subjects.

J is TRBJ2-7 and V is TRBV20-1; D gene uncertain. This TCR came from a woman aged 25 to 39 with multiple sclerosis. The sample comprised PBMCs. CDR3 sequence reads: CSASPPNYEQYF. For the CDR3, the DNA is TGCAGTGCCTCCCCGCCTAACTACGAGCAGTACTTC.